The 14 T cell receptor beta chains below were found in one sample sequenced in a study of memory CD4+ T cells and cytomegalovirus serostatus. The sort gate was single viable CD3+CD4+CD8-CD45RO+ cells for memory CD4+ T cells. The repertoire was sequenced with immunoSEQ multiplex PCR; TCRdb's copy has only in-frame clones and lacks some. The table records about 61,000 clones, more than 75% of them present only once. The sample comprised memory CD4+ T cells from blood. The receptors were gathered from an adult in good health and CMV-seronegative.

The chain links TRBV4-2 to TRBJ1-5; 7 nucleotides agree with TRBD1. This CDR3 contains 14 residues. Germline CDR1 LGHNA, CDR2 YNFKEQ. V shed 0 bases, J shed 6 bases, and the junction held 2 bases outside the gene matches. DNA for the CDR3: TGTGCCAGCAGCCAAGATTCAGGGGGTCAGCCCCAGCATTTT. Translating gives CASSQDSGGQPQHF.

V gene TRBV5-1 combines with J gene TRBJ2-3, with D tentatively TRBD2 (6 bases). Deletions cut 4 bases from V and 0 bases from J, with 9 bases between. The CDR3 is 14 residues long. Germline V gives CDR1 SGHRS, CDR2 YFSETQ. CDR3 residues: CASSRRESTDTQYF. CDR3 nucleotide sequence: TGCGCCAGCAGCCGCCGGGAGAGCACAGATACGCAGTATTTT.

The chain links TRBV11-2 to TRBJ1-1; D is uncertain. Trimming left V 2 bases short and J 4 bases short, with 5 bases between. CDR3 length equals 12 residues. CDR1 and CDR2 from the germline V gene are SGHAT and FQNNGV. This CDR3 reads CASSLSTTEAFF. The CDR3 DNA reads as TGTGCCAGCAGCTTATCGACCACTGAAGCTTTCTTT.

DNA of the CDR3: TGCGCCAGCAGCTTGATCCTAGCGGGAACTGAAGAGCAGTACTTC. Translated, it gives CASSLILAGTEEQYF. V gene TRBV5-1 combines with J gene TRBJ2-7; the match to TRBD2 covers 9 bases. There are 15 residues in the CDR3. Germline V lookup: CDR1 SGHRS, CDR2 YFSETQ. V shed 1 base and J 7 bases; nucleotides not matched to a gene: 9.

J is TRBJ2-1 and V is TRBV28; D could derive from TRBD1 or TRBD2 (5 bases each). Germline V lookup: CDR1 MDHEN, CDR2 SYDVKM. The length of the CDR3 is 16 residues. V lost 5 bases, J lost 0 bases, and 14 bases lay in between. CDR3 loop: CASSPPGTLSYNEQFF. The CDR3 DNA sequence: TGTGCCAGCAGTCCACCCGGGACCCTCTCCTACAATGAGCAGTTCTTC.

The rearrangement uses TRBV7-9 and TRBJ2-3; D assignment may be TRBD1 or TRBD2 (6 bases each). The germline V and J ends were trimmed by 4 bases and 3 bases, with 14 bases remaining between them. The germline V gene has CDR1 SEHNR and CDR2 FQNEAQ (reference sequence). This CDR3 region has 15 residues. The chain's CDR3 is CASSSRGAGTDTQYF. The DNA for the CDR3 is TGTGCCAGCAGCTCGAGGGGGGCCGGGACAGATACGCAGTATTTT.

The CDR3 nucleotides read TGTGCCAGCCGCTCCGGGAGAGACCTAGTCTCTGGAAACACCATATATTTT. Residues: CASRSGRDLVSGNTIYF. The chain employs TRBV4-2 and TRBJ1-3; unclear D gene. CDR3 size: 17 residues. V was pared by 8 bases and J by 0 bases, with 20 bases between. Germline V CDR1 and CDR2: LGHNA, YNFKEQ.

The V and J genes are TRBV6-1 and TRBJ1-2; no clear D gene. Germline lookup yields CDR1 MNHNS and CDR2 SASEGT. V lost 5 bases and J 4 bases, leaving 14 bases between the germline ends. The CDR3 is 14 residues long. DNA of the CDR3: TGTGCCAGCAGTATCGAGACCATTTCCTATGGCTACACCTTC. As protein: CASSIETISYGYTF.

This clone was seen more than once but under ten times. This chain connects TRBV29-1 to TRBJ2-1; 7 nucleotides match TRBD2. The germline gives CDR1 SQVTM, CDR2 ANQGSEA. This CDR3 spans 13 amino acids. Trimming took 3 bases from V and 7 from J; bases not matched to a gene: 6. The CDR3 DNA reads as TGCAGCGTTGAGCCCCTTAGCGGGAATGAGCAGTTCTTC. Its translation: CSVEPLSGNEQFF.

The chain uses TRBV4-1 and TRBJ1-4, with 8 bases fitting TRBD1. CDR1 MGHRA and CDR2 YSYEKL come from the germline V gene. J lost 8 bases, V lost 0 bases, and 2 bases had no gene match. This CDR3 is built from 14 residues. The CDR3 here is CASSQDRGREKLFF. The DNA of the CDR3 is TGCGCCAGCAGCCAAGACAGGGGGCGCGAAAAACTGTTTTTT.

The CDR3 spells CASSGGIYEQYF. CDR3 in DNA: TGTGCCAGTTCCGGTGGGATCTACGAGCAGTACTTC. The V and J genes are TRBV28 and TRBJ2-7; D is uncertain. With 9 bases removed from V and 3 bases from J, the gap between germline ends came to 12 bases. Germline V CDR1 and CDR2: MDHEN, SYDVKM. The CDR3 consists of 12 residues.

CDR3 residues: CASSVAKGFGEQFF. The DNA for the CDR3 is TGTGCCAGCAGCGTAGCTAAAGGGTTTGGTGAGCAGTTCTTC. The chain recombines TRBV9 with TRBJ2-1; the D is unclear. CDR3 size: 14 residues. V lost 0 bases, J lost 9 bases, and 13 bases lay in between. Germline V CDR1 and CDR2: SGDLS, YYNGEE.

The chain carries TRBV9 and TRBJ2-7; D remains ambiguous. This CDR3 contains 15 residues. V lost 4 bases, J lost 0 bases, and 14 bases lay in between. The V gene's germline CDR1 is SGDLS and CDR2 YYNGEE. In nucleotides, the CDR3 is TGTGCCAGCAGCCTCTCTTGGTCCCGCTCCTACGAGCAGTACTTC. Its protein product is CASSLSWSRSYEQYF.

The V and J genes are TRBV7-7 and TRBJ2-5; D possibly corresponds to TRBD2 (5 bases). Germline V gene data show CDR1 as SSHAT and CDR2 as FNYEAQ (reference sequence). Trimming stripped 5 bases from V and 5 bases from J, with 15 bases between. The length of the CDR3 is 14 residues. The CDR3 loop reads CASSRGLGGETQYF. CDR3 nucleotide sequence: TGTGCCAGCAGCCGAGGGCTCGGCGGGGAGACCCAGTACTTC.